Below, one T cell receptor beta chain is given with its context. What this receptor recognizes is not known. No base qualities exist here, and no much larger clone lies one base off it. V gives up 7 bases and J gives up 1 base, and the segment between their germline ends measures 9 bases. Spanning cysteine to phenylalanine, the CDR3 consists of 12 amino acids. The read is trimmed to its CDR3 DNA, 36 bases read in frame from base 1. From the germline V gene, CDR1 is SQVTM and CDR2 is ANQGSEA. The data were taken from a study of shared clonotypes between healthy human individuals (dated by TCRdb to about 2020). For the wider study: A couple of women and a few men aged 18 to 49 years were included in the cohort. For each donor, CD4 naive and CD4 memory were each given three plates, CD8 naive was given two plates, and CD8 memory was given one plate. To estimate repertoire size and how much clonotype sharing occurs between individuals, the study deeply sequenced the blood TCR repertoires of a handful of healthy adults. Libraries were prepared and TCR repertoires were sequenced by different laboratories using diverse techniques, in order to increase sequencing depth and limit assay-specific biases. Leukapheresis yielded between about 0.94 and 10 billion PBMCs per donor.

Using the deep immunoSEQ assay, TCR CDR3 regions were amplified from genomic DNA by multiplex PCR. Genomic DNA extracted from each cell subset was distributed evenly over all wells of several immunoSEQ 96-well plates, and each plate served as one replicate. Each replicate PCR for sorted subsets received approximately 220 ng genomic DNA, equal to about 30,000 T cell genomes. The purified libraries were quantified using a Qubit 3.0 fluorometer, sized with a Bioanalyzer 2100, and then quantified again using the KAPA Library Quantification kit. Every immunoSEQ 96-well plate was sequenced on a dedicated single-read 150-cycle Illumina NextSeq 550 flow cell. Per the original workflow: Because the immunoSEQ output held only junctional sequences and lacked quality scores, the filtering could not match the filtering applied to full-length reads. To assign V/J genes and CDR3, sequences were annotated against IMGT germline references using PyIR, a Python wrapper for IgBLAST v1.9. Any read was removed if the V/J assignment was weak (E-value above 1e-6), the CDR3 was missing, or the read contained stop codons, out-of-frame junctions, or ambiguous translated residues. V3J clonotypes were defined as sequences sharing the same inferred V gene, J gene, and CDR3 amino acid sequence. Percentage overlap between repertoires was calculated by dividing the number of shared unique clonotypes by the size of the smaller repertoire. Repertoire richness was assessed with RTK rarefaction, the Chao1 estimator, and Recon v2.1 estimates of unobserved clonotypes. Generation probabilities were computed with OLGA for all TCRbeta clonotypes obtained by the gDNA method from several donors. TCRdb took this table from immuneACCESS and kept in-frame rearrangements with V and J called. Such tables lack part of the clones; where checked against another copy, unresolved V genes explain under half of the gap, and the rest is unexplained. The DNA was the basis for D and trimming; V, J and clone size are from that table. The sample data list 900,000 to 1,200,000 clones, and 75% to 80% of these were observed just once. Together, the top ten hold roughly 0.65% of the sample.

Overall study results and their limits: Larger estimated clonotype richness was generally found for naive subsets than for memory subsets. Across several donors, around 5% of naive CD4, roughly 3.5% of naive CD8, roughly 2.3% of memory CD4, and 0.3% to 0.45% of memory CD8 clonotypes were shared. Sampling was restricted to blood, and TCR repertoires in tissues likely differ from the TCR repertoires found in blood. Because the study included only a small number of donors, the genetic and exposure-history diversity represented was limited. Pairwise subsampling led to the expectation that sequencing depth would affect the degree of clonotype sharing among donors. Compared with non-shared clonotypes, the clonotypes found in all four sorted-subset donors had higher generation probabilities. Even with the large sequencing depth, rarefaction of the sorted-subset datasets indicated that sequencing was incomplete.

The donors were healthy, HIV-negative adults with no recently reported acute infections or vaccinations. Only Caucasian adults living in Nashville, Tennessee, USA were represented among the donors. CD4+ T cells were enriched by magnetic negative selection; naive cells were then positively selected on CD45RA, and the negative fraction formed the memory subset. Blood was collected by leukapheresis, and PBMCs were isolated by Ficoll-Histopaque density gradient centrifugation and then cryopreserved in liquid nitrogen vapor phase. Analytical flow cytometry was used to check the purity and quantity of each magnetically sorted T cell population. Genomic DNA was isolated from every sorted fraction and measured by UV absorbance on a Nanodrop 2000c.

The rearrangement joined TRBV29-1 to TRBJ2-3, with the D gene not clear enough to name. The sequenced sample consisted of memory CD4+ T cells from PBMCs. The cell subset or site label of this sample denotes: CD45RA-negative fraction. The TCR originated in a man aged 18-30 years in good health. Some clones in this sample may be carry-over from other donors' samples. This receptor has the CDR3 CSGTIGTDTQYF. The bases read TGCAGCGGTACGATAGGCACAGATACGCAGTATTTT.